This TCR beta chain was captured by sequencing in a study of control samples from healthy donors and cancer patients. Sequenced by immunoSEQ multiplex PCR; TCRdb stores in-frame clones only, minus some. Of roughly 120,000 clones listed, about nine tenths are singletons. CDR1 and CDR2 from the germline V gene are ENHRY and SYGVKD. Trimming took off 3 bases at V and 5 bases at J, with 14 bases between the two ends. The CDR3 runs 15 residues. Material for sequencing was blood. The V and J genes are TRBV10-3 and TRBJ1-5, with D perhaps matching TRBD1 (5 bases). This clonotype originated in a man aged 40-50 years in good health. The CDR3 loop is CAISEGPGGDQPQHF. The CDR3 nucleotides are TGTGCCATCAGTGAAGGACCCGGGGGGGATCAGCCCCAGCATTTT.